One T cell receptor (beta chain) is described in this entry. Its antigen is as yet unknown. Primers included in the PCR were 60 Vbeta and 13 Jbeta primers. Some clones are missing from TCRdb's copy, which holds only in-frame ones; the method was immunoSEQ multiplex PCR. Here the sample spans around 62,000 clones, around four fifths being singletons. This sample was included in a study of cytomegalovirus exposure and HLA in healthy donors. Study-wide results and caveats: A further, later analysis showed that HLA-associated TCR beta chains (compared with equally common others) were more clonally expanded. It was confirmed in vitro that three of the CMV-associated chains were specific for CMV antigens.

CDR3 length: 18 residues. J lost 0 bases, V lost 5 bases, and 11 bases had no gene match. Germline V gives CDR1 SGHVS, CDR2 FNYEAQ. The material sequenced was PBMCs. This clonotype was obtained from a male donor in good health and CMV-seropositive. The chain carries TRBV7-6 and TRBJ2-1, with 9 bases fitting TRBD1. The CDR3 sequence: CASSPRRGQGPSYNEQFF. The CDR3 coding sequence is TGTGCCAGCAGCCCGCGTAGGGGACAGGGACCCTCCTACAATGAGCAGTTCTTC.